What follows describes a single T cell receptor beta chain. What it recognizes is unknown. The sample is drawn from a study of CD8+ T cells in alopecia areata. CD4+ and CD8+ T cells were sorted from PBMCs. V shed 3 bases, J shed 2 bases, and the junction held 5 bases outside the gene matches. Germline V gene lookup returns CDR1 SGHRS and CDR2 YFSETQ. The length of the CDR3 is 17 residues. Findings and caveats of the study: Sequences from scalp samples also cover resident alphabeta T cells of normal skin. Affected lesional scalp, above all in alopecia totalis/universalis, was more clonal than normal scalp. TCRs were shared less clearly across patients than in mice, possibly for HLA-related reasons.

RNA was isolated and reverse transcribed to cDNA, the sequencing template. Some clones are missing from TCRdb's copy, which holds only in-frame ones; the method was immunoSEQ multiplex PCR. The sample contains about 200,000 clones, approximately 60% of which appear only once. The source is a human donor in good health. Sequencing was performed on CD8+ T cells sorted from blood. The V call is TRBV5-1, the J call TRBJ2-5, with 15 bases aligning to TRBD2. In DNA form, the CDR3 reads TGCGCCAGCAGCTCGGGACTAGCGGGGGGCATGCAAGAGACCCAGTACTTC. Translated, it gives CASSSGLAGGMQETQYF.